Listed below are T cell receptor beta chains from one sample, sequenced in a study of CD8 T cells in ankylosing spondylitis. From the 5' RACE reads, TCRdb called clonotypes with MiXCR, one entry per CDR3 protein. The sample lists 150,000 to 200,000 distinct CDR3 sequences, 13% seen once, with roughly 9.6% in the top ten. Sample: blood, either unsorted or a sorted T cell fraction (not recorded which). Receptor source: a female donor with ankylosing spondylitis or in good health (not recorded which). The CDR3 runs from the conserved cysteine through the conserved F or W. The D gene is left open where the match is weak. Size is stated for part of the rows, as once, few or many counts, or as a class when the clone is expanded.

TRBJ2-1,TRBV5-4,-,few,CASSLSWDEQFF,TGTGCCAGCAGCCTTAGTTGGGATGAGCAGTTCTTC
TRBJ2-3,TRBV5-1,-,many,CASSLRGLATDTQYF,TGCGCCAGCAGCTTGAGAGGGCTAGCCACAGATACGCAGTATTTT
TRBJ2-7,TRBV7-8,TRBD2,many,CASRTLAGGDERYF,TGTGCCAGCAGGACACTAGCGGGAGGAGACGAGCGGTACTTC
TRBJ1-2,TRBV5-1,TRBD1,few,CASSLDGGGGYTF,TGCGCCAGCAGCTTGGACGGAGGGGGCGGCTACACCTTC
TRBJ2-2,TRBV7-2,-,many,CASSLRVTENTGELFF,TGTGCCAGCAGCTTAAGGGTAACGGAGAACACCGGGGAGCTGTTTTTT
TRBJ2-2,TRBV27,-,many,CASSIRPGELFF,TGTGCCAGCAGTATACGACCCGGGGAGCTGTTTTTT
TRBJ2-7,TRBV20-1,-,many,CSAPMDFNLYEQYF,TGCAGTGCTCCGATGGACTTCAATCTCTACGAGCAGTACTTC
TRBJ1-5,TRBV30,-,few,CAWSKAGATPSAQHF,TGTGCCTGGAGTAAGGCAGGGGCCACTCCCTCAGCCCAGCATTTT
TRBJ2-2,TRBV24-1,TRBD1,many,CATSDLTGYDTGELFF,TGTGCCACCAGTGACCTGACAGGGTACGACACCGGGGAGCTGTTTTTT
TRBJ2-7,TRBV20-1,-,many,CSAQRQSSYEQYF,TGCAGTGCTCAAAGACAGAGCTCCTACGAGCAGTACTTC
TRBJ2-1,TRBV7-9,-,few,CASSLTTHNEQFF,TGTGCCAGCAGCCTCACAACCCACAATGAGCAGTTCTTC
TRBJ2-2,TRBV5-6,-,few,CASSLGGRGTGELFF,TGTGCCAGCAGCTTGGGGGGGCGTGGCACCGGGGAGCTGTTTTTT
TRBJ2-7,TRBV19,-,many,CASRNTGTQFYEQYF,TGTGCCAGCCGGAATACCGGGACACAATTTTACGAGCAGTACTTC
TRBJ2-2,TRBV7-2,-,-,CASSPRGVNTGELFF,TGTGCCAGCAGCCCCCGCGGGGTTAACACCGGGGAGCTGTTTTTT